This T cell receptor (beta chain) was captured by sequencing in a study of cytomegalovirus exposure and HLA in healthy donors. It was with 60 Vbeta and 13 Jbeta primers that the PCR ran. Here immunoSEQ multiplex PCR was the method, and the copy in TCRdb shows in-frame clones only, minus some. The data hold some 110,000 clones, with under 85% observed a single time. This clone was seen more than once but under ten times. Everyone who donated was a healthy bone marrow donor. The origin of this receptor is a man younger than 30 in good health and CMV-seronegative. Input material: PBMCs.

As DNA, the CDR3 is TGTGCCAGCAGTCAAGACAGGGAAGGTAACACTGAAGCTTTCTTT. Translating it yields CASSQDREGNTEAFF. J is TRBJ1-1 and V is TRBV6-1, with 7 bases identical to TRBD1. Germline CDR1 reads MNHNS; CDR2 reads SASEGT. With 5 bases clipped from V and 2 bases from J, the junction kept 8 bases outside the gene matches. This CDR3 is 15 amino acids long.